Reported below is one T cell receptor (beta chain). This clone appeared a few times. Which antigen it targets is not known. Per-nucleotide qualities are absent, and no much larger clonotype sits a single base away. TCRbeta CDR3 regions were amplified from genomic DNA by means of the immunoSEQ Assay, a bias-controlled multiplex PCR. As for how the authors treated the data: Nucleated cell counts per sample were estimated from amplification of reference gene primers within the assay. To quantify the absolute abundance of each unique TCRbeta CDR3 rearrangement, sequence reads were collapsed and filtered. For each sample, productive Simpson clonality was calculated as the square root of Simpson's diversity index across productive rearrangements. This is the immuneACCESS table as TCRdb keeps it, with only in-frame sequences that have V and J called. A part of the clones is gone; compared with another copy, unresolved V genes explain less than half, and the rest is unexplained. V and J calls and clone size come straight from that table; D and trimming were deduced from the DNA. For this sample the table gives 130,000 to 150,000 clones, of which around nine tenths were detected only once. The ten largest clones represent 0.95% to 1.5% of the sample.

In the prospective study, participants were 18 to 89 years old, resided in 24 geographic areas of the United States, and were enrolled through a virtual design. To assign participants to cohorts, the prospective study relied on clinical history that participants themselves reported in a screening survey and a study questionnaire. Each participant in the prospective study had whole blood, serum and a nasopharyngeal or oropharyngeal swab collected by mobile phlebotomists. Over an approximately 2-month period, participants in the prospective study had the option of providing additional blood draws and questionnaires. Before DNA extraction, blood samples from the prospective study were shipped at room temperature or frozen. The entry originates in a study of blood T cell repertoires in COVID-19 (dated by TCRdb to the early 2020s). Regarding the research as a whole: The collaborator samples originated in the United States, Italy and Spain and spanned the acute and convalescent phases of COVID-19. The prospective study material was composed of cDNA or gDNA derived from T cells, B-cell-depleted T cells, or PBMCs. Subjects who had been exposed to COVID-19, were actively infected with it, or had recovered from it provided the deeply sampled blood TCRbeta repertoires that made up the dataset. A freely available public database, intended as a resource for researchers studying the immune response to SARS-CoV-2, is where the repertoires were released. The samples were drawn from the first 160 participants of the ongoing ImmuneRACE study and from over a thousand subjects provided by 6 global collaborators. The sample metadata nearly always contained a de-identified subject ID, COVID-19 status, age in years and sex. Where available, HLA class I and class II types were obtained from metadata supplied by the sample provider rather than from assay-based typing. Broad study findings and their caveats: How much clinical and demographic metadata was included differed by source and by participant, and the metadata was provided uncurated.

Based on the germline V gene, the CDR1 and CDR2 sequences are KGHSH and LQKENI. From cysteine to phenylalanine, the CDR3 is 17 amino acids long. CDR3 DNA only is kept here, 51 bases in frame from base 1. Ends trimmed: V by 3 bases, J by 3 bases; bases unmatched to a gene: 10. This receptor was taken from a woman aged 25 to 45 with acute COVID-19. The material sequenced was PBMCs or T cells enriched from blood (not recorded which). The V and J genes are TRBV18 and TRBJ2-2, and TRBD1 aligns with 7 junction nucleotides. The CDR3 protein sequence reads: CASSPTWGTGDTGELFF. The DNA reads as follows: TGTGCCAGCTCACCCACGTGGGGTACAGGGGACACCGGGGAGCTGTTTTTT.